This T cell receptor (beta chain) was captured by sequencing in a study of blood T cell repertoires in COVID-19 (dated by TCRdb to between 2020 and 2021). Study-wide context: Samples covering the acute and convalescent phases of COVID-19 were provided by collaborators in the United States, Italy and Spain. The prospective study material was composed of cDNA or gDNA derived from T cells, B-cell-depleted T cells, or PBMCs. Subjects who had been exposed to COVID-19, were actively infected with it, or had recovered from it provided the deeply sampled blood TCRbeta repertoires that made up the dataset. A freely available public database, intended as a resource for researchers studying the immune response to SARS-CoV-2, is where the repertoires were released. The samples were drawn from two sources: the first 160 participants of the ongoing ImmuneRACE study, and 950 to 1,500 subjects contributed by 6 global collaborators. Nearly every sample came with metadata listing a de-identified subject ID, COVID-19 status, age in years and sex. Where available, HLA class I and class II types were taken from metadata supplied by the sample provider and were not determined by assay-based typing. Results and caveats for the whole study, not just this receptor: How much clinical and demographic metadata was included differed by source and by participant, and the metadata was provided uncurated.

V lost 0 bases and J lost 4 bases; the stretch between them is 7 bases long. There are 14 amino acids in the CDR3, from cysteine to phenylalanine inclusive. Left in the record is the CDR3 DNA by itself, 42 bases read in frame from the first base. The germline V gene encodes CDR1 SGHTA and CDR2 FQGTGA. Whole blood was collected in K2EDTA tubes by collaborating institutions according to the institutions' own protocols. For TCRbeta analysis, collaborator samples were shipped as frozen whole blood, as isolated PBMCs, or as DNA extracted from either sample type. With regard to this clone: Its antigen is still unknown. Base qualities were left out, and no much larger clone turns up one base away.

TCRbeta CDR3 regions were amplified from genomic DNA by means of the immunoSEQ Assay, a bias-controlled multiplex PCR. The original methods were these. The number of nucleated cells in each sample was estimated by amplification of reference gene primers within the assay. Sequence reads were collapsed and filtered to measure the absolute abundance of every unique TCRbeta CDR3 rearrangement. For each sample, productive Simpson clonality was calculated as the square root of Simpson's diversity index over productive rearrangements. Entries here come from immuneACCESS through TCRdb and include only in-frame sequences with V and J called. Some clones fail to appear in such tables; in the studies checked, an unresolved V gene covers under half of the shortfall, and the cause of the remainder is unknown. That table furnishes V, J and clone size, whereas the DNA furnished D and trimming. This sample has approximately 470,000 clones in its table, and 70% to 90% of those were observed once. The ten top clones hold under 4% of the sample.

The receptor was derived from a human donor in a cohort sampled during active COVID-19. The chain couples TRBV7-3 to TRBJ2-1, with the D gene call left open. The sample consisted of peripheral blood. The sequence in DNA is TGTGCCAGCAGCTTAACTCGTTCGTACAATGAGCAGTTCTTC. This is translated as CASSLTRSYNEQFF.